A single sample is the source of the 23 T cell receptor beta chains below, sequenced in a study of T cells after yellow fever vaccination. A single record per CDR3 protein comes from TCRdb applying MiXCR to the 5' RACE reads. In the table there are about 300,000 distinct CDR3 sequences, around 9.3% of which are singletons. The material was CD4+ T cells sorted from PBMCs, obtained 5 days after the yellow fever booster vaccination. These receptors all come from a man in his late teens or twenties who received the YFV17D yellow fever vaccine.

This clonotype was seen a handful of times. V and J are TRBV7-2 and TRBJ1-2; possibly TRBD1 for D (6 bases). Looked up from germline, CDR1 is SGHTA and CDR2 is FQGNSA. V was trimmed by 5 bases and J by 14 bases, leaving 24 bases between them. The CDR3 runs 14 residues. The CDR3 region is CASSPNLGGGPSTF. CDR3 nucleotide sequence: TGTGCCAGCAGCCCAAATTTGGGCGGGGGGCCTTCGACCTTC. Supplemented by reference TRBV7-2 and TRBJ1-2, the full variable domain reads GAGVSQSPSNKVTEKGKDVELRCDPISGHTALYWYRQSLGQGLEFLIYFQGNSAPDKSGLPSDRFSAERTGGSVSTLTIQRTQQEDSAVYLCASSPNLGGGPSTFGSGTRLTVV.

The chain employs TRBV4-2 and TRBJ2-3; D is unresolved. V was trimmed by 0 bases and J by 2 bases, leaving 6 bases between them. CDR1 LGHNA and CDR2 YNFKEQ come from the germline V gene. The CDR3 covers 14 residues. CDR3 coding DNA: TGTGCCAGCAGCCAAGAGACTTCCACAGATACGCAGTATTTT. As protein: CASSQETSTDTQYF.

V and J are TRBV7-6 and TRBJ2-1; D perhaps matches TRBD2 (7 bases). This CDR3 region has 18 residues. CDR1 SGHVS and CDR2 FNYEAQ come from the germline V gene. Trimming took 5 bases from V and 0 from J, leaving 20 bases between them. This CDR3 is CASSAGPGGGGSYNEQFF. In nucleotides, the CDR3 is TGTGCCAGCAGCGCCGGGCCGGGAGGAGGGGGCTCCTACAATGAGCAGTTCTTC.

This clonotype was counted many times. CDR3 nucleotide sequence: TGCGCCAGCAGCTCATCGGTCTCCTACGAGCAGTACTTC. Translating it yields CASSSSVSYEQYF. The rearrangement joins TRBV5-1 to TRBJ2-7; D is undetermined. V lost 3 bases and J 0 bases, leaving 7 bases between the germline ends. The germline V gene has CDR1 SGHRS and CDR2 YFSETQ. The CDR3 has 13 residues.

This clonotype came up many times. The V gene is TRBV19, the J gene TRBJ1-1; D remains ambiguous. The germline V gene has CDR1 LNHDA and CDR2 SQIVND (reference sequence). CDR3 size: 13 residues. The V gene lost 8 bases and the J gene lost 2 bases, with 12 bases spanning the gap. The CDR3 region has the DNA TGTGCCAGTGCTAGGCCAGCCAACACTGAAGCTTTCTTT. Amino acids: CASARPANTEAFF.

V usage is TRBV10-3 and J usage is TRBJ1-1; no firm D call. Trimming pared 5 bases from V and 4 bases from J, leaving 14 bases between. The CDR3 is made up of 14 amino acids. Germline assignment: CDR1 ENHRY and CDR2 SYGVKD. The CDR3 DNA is TGTGCCATCAGTTTACGGGGAGTGGGCACTGAAGCTTTCTTT. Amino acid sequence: CAISLRGVGTEAFF.

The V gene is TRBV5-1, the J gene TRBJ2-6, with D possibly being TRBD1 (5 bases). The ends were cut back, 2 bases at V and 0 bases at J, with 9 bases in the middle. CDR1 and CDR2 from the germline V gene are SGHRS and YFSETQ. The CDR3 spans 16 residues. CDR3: CASSFRQSSGANVLTF. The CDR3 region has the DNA TGCGCCAGCAGCTTCCGACAGAGCTCTGGGGCCAACGTCCTGACTTTC.

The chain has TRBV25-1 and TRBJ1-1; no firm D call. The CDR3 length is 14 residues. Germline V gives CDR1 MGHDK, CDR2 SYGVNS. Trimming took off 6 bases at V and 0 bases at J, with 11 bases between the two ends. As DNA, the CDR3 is TGTGCCAGCAGGACGGGAAGTCTGAACACTGAAGCTTTCTTT. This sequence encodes CASRTGSLNTEAFF.

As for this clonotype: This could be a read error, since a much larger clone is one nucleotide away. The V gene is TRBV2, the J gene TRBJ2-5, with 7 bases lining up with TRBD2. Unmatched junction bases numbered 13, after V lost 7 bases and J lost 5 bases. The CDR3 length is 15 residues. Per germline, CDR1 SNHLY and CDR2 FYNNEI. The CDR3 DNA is TGTGCCAGCACCAGGGAGACGGCGGGGGTGGAGACCCAGTACTTC. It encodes CASTRETAGVETQYF.

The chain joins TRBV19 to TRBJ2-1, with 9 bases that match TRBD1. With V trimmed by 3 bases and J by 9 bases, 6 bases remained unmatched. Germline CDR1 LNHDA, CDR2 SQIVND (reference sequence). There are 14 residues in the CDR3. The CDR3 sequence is CASSITGQGGEQFF. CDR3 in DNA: TGTGCCAGTAGTATCACGGGACAGGGAGGTGAGCAGTTCTTC. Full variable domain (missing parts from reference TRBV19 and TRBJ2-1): DGGITQSPKYLFRKEGQNVTLSCEQNLNHDAMYWYRQDPGQGLRLIYYSQIVNDFQKGDIAEGYSVSREKKESFPLTVTSAQKNPTAFYLCASSITGQGGEQFFGPGTRLTVL.

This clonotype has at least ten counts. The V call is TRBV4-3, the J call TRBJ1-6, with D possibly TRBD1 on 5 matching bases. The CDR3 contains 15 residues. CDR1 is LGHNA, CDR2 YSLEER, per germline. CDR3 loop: CATSQALSYNSPLHF. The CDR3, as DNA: TGCGCAACCTCACAGGCGCTCTCCTATAATTCACCCCTCCACTTT.

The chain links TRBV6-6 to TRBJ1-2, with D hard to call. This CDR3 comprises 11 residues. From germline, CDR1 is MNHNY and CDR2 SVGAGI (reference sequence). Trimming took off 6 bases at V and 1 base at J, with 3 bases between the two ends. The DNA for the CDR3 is TGTGCCAGCAGACATAACTATGGCTACACCTTC. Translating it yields CASRHNYGYTF.

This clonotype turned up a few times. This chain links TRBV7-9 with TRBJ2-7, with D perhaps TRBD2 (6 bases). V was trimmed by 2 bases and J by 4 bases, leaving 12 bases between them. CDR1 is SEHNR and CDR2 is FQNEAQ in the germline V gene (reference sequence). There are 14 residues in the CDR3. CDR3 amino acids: CASSLLAADYEQYF. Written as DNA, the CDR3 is TGTGCCAGCAGCTTATTAGCGGCGGATTACGAGCAGTACTTC.

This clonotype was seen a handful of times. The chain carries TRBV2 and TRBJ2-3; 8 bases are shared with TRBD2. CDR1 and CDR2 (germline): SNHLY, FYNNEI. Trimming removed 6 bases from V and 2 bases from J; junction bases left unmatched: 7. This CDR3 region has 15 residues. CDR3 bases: TGTGCCAGCAGCCCAGGCGGGGGGCTCACAGATACGCAGTATTTT. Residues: CASSPGGGLTDTQYF.

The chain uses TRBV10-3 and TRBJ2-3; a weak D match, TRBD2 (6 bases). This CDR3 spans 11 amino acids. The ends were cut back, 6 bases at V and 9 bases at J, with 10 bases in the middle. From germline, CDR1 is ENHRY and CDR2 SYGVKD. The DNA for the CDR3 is TGTGCCATCAGCAGGGAGGACACGCAGTATTTT. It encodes CAISREDTQYF.

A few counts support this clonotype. CDR3 bases: TGTGCCAGCAGCCGGGATGGGGGGACGGTGTATGGCTACACCTTC. As protein: CASSRDGGTVYGYTF. The chain links TRBV5-5 to TRBJ1-2; TRBD1 might be the D (5 bases). The CDR3 totals 15 residues. From germline, CDR1 is SGHKS and CDR2 YYEKEE (reference sequence). V was shortened by 4 bases and J by 5 bases, with 18 bases between the two germline ends.

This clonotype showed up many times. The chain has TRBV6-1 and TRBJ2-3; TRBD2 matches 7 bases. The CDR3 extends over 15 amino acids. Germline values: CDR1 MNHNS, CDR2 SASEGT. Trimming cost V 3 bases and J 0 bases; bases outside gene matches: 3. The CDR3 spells CASSERRGSTDTQYF. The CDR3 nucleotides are TGTGCCAGCAGTGAGCGGCGGGGGAGCACAGATACGCAGTATTTT.

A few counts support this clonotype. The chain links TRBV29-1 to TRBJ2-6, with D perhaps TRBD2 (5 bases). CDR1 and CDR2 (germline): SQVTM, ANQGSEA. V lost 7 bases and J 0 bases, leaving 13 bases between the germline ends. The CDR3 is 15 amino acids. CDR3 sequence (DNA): TGCAGCGCACGGTCGAGGGCCTCTGGGGCCAACGTCCTGACTTTC. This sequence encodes CSARSRASGANVLTF.

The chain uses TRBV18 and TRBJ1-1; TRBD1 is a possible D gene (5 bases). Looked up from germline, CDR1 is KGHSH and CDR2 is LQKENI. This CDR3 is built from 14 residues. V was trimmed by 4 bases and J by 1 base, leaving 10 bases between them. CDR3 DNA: TGTGCCAGCTCACGGGATCAGGGGAACACTGAAGCTTTCTTT. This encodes CASSRDQGNTEAFF.

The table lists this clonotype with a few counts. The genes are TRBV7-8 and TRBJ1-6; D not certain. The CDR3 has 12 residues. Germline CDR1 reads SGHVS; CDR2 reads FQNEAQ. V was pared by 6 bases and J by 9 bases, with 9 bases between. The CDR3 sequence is CASRSTGSPLHF. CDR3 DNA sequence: TGTGCCAGCAGGTCAACTGGTTCACCCCTCCACTTT.

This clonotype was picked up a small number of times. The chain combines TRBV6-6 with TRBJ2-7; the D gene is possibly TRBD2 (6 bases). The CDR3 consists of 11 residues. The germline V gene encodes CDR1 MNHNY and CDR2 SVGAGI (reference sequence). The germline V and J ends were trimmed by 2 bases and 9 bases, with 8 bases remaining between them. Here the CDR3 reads CASSYRGGQYV. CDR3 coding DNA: TGTGCCAGCAGTTACCGGGGAGGGCAGTACGTC.

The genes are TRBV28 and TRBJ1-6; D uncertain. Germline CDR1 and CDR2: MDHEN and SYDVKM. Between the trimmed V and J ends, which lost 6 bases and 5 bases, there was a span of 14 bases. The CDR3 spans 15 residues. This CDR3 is CASRPRRINNSPLHF. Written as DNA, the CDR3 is TGTGCCAGCAGGCCCCGGCGCATCAATAATTCACCCCTCCACTTT.

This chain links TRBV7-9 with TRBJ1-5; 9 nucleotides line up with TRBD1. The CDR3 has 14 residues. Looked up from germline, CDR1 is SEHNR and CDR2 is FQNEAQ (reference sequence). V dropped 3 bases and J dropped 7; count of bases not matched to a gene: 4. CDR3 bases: TGTGCCAGCAGCTTGGGACAGGGCACGCAGCCCCAGCATTTT. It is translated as CASSLGQGTQPQHF.